Here is one T cell receptor (beta chain) with its context. What it recognizes is unknown. The sample originates from a study of T cell responses to AZD1222 COVID-19 vaccine. Study results and caveats: White British people made up most donors, females outnumbered males, and clonal diversity was possibly underestimated.

TCRdb's copy holds only in-frame clones and misses some; the assay was immunoSEQ multiplex PCR. Of some 180,000 clones listed, roughly 92% are singletons. This sequence originates from an adult who received the AZD1222 COVID-19 vaccine. Sequenced here: peripheral blood, sampled 28 days after the second AZD1222 dose.

CDR3 region: CASIRALNTEAFF. Written as DNA, the CDR3 is TGTGCCAGCATTCGGGCCCTTAACACTGAAGCTTTCTTT. This rearrangement joins TRBV6-5 to TRBJ1-1; D uncertain. The germline V and J ends were trimmed by 7 bases and 2 bases, with 11 bases remaining between them. CDR3 length: 13 residues. Germline V CDR1 and CDR2: MNHEY, SVGAGI.